This T cell receptor beta chain was obtained from a study of beta chain features in type 1 diabetes. Study conclusions and caveats: A moderate, significant TCRB CDR3 shortening appeared in type 1 diabetes across four CD4+ subsets.

cDNA synthesis used the whole RNA isolate, giving expressed TCRB sequences. Using immunoSEQ multiplex PCR, the repertoire was profiled, and TCRdb retains in-frame clones only, with some absent. The sample records about 340,000 clones, approximately 9.9% being singletons. This CDR3 contains 14 residues. With V trimmed by 4 bases and J by 12 bases, 10 bases remained unmatched. Germline V gene data show CDR1 as SGHTA and CDR2 as FQGNSA. Of note for this clone: As yet, its antigen is unknown.

This receptor was identified in a man aged 30 to 45 with type 1 diabetes. The source material was central memory CD4+ T cells from blood. V is TRBV7-2 and J is TRBJ2-7, with 12 bases identical to TRBD1. CDR3: CASSSLDGTGGRYF. DNA for the CDR3: TGTGCCAGCAGCTCCCTCGACGGGACAGGGGGCAGGTACTTC.